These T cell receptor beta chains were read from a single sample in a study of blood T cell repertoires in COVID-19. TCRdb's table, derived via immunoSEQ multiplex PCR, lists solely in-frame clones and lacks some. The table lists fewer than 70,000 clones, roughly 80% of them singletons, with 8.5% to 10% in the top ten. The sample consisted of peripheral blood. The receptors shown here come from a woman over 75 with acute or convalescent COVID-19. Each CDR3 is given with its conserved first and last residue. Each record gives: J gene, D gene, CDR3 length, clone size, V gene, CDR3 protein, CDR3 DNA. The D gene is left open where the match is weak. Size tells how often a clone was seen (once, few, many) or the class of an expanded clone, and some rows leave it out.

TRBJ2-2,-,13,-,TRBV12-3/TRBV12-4,CASDSPDTGELFF,TGTGCCAGCGATAGTCCTGACACCGGGGAGCTGTTTTTT
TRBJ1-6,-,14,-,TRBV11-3,CASSYPVPDSPLHF,TGTGCCAGCAGCTATCCGGTCCCGGATTCACCCCTCCACTTT
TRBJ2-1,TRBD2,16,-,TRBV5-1,CASSPDSGSSYNEQFF,TGCGCCAGCAGTCCTGATAGCGGGAGCTCCTACAATGAGCAGTTCTTC
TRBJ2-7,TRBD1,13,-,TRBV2,CASRADRGDEQYF,TGTGCCAGCAGAGCCGACAGGGGAGACGAGCAGTACTTC
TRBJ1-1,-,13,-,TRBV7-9,CASSLQGMTEAFF,TGTGCCAGCAGCTTACAGGGGATGACTGAAGCTTTCTTT
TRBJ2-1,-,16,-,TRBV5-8,CASSLGGRRVYNEQFF,TGTGCCAGCAGCTTGGGGGGGCGGCGGGTCTACAATGAGCAGTTCTTC
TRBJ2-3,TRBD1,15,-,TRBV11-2,CASSYTGGRTDTQYF,TGTGCCAGCAGTTATACAGGGGGTCGCACAGATACGCAGTATTTT
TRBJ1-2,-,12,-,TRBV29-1,CSVELTGSGYTF,TGCAGCGTTGAGTTAACGGGGTCTGGCTACACCTTC
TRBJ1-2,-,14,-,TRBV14,CASSQETGIYGYTF,TGTGCCAGCAGCCAAGAAACAGGAATCTATGGCTACACCTTC
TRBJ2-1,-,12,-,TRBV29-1,CSAGGPIVSQFF,TGCAGCGCTGGCGGTCCGATTGTGAGTCAGTTCTTC
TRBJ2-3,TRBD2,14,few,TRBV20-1,CSASSGGPADTQYF,TGCAGTGCTAGTAGCGGGGGGCCGGCAGATACGCAGTATTTT
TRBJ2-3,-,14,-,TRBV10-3,CAISQGTSTDTQYF,TGTGCCATCAGCCAGGGCACTAGCACAGATACGCAGTATTTT
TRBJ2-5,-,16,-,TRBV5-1,CASSSPGVKYQETQYF,TGCGCCAGCAGCTCGCCAGGGGTCAAGTACCAAGAGACCCAGTACTTC
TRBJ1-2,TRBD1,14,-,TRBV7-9,CASSPGQGDYGYTF,TGTGCCAGCAGCCCGGGACAGGGCGACTATGGCTACACCTTC
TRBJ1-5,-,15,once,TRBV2,CASSVEGDSNQPQHF,TGTGCCAGCAGTGTTGAGGGGGATAGCAATCAGCCCCAGCATTTT
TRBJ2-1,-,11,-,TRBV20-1,CSAIYPIEQFF,TGCAGTGCAATCTACCCGATCGAGCAGTTCTTC
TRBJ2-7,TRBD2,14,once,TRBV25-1,CASSETGGAYEQYF,TGTGCCAGCAGTGAGACGGGGGGGGCCTACGAGCAGTACTTC
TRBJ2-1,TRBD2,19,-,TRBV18,CASSPPRSGGARSYNEQFF,TGTGCCAGCTCACCACCGAGGAGCGGGGGGGCCCGTTCCTACAATGAGCAGTTCTTC
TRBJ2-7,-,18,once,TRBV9,CASSVEPPTGPSSYEQYF,TGTGCCAGCAGCGTAGAACCCCCAACAGGCCCATCATCCTACGAGCAGTACTTC
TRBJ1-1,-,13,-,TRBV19,CASIRVPNTEAFF,TGTGCCAGTATCCGGGTTCCGAACACTGAAGCTTTCTTT
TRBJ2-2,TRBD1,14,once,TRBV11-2,CASSPQGIDGELFF,TGTGCCAGCAGCCCACAGGGGATTGACGGGGAGCTGTTTTTT
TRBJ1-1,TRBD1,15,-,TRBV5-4,CASSLSTGGSAEAFF,TGTGCCAGCAGCCTATCGACAGGGGGCAGCGCTGAAGCTTTCTTT
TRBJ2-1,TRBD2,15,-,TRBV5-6,CASSTLSGDYNEQFF,TGTGCCAGCAGCACCCTTAGCGGGGATTACAATGAGCAGTTCTTC
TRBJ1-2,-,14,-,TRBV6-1,CASSEEAGPYGYTF,TGTGCCAGCAGTGAAGAGGCAGGGCCCTATGGCTACACCTTC
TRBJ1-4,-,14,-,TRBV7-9,CATDGGGLNEKLFF,TGTGCCACCGATGGGGGAGGGTTAAATGAAAAACTGTTTTTT
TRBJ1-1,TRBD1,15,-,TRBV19,CASSRGTGRDTEAFF,TGTGCCAGTAGTAGGGGGACAGGGCGGGACACTGAAGCTTTCTTT
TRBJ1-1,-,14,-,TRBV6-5,CASSLRGGWTEAFF,TGTGCCAGCAGTCTAAGGGGGGGGTGGACTGAAGCTTTCTTT
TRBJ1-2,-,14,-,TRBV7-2,CASSYNTVGLGYTF,TGTGCCAGCAGTTACAATACAGTCGGCCTGGGCTACACCTTC
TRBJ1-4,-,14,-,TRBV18,CASSRGATNEKLFF,TGTGCCAGCTCACGAGGAGCAACTAATGAAAAACTGTTTTTT
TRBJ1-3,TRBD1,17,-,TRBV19,CASSPPGQHLSGNTIYF,TGTGCCAGTAGTCCTCCGGGACAGCACCTCTCTGGAAACACCATATATTTT
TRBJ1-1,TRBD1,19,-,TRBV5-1,CASSPTGTGKSRTNTEAFF,TGCGCCAGCAGCCCTACCGGGACAGGGAAAAGTAGGACGAACACTGAAGCTTTCTTT
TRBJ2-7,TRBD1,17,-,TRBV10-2,CASSEYRDRRNFDEQYF,TGCGCCAGCAGTGAGTATCGGGACAGGAGAAATTTTGACGAGCAGTACTTC
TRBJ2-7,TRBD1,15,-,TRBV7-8,CASSLDRGPTYEQYF,TGTGCCAGCAGCTTAGACAGGGGGCCTACCTACGAGCAGTACTTC
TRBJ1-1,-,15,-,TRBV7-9,CASSPRVALPTEAFF,TGTGCCAGCAGCCCCCGAGTCGCGTTACCCACTGAAGCTTTCTTT
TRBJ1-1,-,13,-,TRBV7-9,CASSLSLTGEAFF,TGTGCCAGCAGCTTATCGTTAACAGGCGAAGCTTTCTTT
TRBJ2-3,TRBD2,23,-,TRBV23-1,CASSQSKLDLGTSEGDHTDTQYF,TGCGCCAGCAGTCAATCGAAGCTCGATTTGGGGACTAGTGAGGGAGACCACACAGATACGCAGTATTTT
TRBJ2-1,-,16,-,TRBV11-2,CASSLAGGVVYNEQFF,TGTGCCAGCAGCTTAGCCGGCGGGGTGGTTTACAATGAGCAGTTCTTC
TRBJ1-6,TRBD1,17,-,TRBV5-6,CASSLSYRDRVFSPLHF,TGTGCCAGCAGCTTATCCTACCGGGACAGGGTTTTTTCACCCCTCCACTTT
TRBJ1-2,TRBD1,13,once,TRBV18,CASSQDRASGYTF,TGTGCCAGCTCACAGGACAGGGCGAGCGGCTACACCTTC
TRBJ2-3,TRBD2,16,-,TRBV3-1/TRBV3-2,CASRAGLAGGWYTQYF,TGTGCCAGCAGAGCGGGACTAGCGGGGGGGTGGTATACGCAGTATTTT
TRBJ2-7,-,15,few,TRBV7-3,CASSLRPGLGYEQYF,TGTGCCAGCAGCTTACGGCCAGGGCTTGGCTACGAGCAGTACTTC
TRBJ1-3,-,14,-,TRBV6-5,CASSVQGAGNTIYF,TGTGCCAGCAGCGTACAGGGTGCTGGAAACACCATATATTTT
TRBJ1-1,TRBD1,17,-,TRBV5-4,CASSQDRARGMNTEAFF,TGTGCCAGCAGCCAGGACAGGGCGAGGGGCATGAACACTGAAGCTTTCTTT
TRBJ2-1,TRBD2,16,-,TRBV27,CASSSPSSGDYNEQFF,TGTGCCAGCAGTTCGCCTTCCAGCGGGGACTACAATGAGCAGTTCTTC
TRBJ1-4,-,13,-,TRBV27,CASSFEGGEKLFF,TGTGCCAGCAGTTTTGAGGGCGGTGAAAAACTGTTTTTT
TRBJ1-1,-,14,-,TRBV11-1,CASSLGPENTEAFF,TGTGCCAGCAGCTTAGGGCCCGAGAACACTGAAGCTTTCTTT
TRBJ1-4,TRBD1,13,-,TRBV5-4,CASSRQGNEKLFF,TGTGCCAGCAGCCGACAGGGAAATGAAAAACTGTTTTTT
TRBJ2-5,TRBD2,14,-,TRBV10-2,CASRLAGIQETQYF,TGCGCCAGCAGGCTAGCGGGTATACAAGAGACCCAGTACTTC
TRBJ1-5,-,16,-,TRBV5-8,CASSFTGTTSNQPQHF,TGTGCCAGCAGCTTTACAGGGACTACCAGCAATCAGCCCCAGCATTTT
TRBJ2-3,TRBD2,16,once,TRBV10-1,CASSSGLAGHTDTQYF,TGCGCCAGCAGTTCGGGACTAGCGGGGCACACAGATACGCAGTATTTT
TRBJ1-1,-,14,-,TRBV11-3,CASSRQGSIAEAFF,TGTGCCAGCAGCCGGCAGGGGAGCATCGCTGAAGCTTTCTTT
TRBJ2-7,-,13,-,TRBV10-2,CAIAGTGTYEQYF,TGCGCCATCGCCGGGACTGGTACTTACGAGCAGTACTTC
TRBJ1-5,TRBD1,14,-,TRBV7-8,CASSPGTVNQPQHF,TGTGCCAGCAGCCCAGGGACAGTCAATCAGCCCCAGCATTTT
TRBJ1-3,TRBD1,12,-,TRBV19,CATDRGLDTIYF,TGTGCCACCGACAGGGGGCTTGACACCATATATTTT
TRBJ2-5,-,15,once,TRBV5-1,CASSPQTTIQETQYF,TGCGCCAGCAGCCCACAGACCACGATACAAGAGACCCAGTACTTC
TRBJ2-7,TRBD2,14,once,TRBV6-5,CASRLGGTSSEQYF,TGTGCCAGCAGGCTGGGGGGGACGAGTTCCGAGCAGTACTTC
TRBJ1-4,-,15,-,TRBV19,CASSIGQGFGRKLFF,TGTGCCAGTAGTATAGGGCAGGGATTCGGCCGAAAACTGTTTTTT
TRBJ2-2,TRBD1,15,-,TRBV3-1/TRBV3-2,CASSQDRTGTGELFF,TGTGCCAGCAGCCAAGATCGGACAGGGACCGGGGAGCTGTTTTTT
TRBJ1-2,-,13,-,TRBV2,CASTRDKLNGYTF,TGTGCCAGCACAAGGGACAAATTAAATGGCTACACCTTC
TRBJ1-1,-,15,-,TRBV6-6,CASSPPGSLNTEAFF,TGTGCCAGCAGCCCCCCGGGGTCTTTGAACACTGAAGCTTTCTTT